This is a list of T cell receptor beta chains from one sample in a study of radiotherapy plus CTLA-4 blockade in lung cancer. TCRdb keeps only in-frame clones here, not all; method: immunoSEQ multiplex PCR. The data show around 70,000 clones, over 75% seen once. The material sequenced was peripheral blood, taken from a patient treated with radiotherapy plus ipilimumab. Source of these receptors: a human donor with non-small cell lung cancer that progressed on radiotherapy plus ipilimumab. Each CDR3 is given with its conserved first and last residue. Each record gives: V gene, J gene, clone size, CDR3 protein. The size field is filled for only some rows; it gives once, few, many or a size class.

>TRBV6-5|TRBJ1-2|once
CASRPDRGHYGYTF
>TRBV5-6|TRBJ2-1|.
CASSQTSGRIYEQFF
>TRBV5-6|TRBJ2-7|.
CASSTGSSYEQYF
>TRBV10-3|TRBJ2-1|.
CAITRGQGSDEQFF
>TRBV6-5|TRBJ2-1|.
CASSYSGAGGRNEQFF
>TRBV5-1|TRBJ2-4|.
CASSPGQGAIKNIQYF
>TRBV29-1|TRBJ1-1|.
CSVESGARTEAFF
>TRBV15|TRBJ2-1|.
CATSRDFPRDNEQFF
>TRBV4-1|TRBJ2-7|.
CASSRNRPIGSYEQYF
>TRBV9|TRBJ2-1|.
CASSVEAAGLYNEQFF
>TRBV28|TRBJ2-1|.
CASSLYYNEQFF
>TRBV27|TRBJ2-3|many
CASSQYYDSGSTDTQYF
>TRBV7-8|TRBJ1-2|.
CASRNTGMGYTF
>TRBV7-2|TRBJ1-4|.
CASSLGVADEKLFF
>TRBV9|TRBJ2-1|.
CASSVGTSGSNEQFF
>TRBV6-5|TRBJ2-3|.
CASSISAFPTDTQYF
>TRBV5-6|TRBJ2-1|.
CASSLAFPGLAGEWHEQFF
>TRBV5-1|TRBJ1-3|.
CASSTAGAGAGNTIYF
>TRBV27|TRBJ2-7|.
CASSTGTLSYEQYF
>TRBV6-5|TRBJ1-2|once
CASSSPGQGGYGYTF
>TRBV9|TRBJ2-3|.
CASSVLAGRADTQYF
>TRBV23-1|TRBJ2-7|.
CASSHDDYPSYEQYF
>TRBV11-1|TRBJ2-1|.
CASSLGPANEQFF
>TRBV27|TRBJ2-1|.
CASSPGTSGYNEQFF
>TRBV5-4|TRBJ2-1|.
CASSLGLAGVVSYNEQFF
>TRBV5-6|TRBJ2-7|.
CASSLTHPAGFTTEQYF
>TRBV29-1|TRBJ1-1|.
CSGGNTEAFF
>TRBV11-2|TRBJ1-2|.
CASSPYISLGTTYGYTF
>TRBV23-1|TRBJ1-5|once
CASSQRSQGPPGKYSNQPQHF
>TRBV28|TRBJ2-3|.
CASSSPRGSGYTDTQYF
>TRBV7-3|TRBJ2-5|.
CASSLSPEGTQYF
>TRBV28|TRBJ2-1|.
CASITRASGEQFF
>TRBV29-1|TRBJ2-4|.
CSVGQGANIQYF
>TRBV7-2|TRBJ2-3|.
CASSLGLVAQYF
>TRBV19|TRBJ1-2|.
CASSTVQRGAINYGYTF
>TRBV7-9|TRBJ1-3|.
CASSLPGNTIYF
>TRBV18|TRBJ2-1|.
CASSPPTSGRNKQFF
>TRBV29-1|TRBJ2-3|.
CSAAPQSTDTQYF
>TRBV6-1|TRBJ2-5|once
CASKGPGETQYF
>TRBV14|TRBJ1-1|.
CASRTAGNTEAFF
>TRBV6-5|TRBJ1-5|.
CASSYSGQASNQPQHF
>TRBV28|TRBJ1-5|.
CASSLPTAGNQPQHF
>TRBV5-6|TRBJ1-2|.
CASSLPGEGYTF
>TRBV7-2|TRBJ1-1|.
CASSPDRVTEAFF
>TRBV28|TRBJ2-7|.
CASSLYRQGIWEQYF
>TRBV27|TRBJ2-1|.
CASTPGGGGKGEQFF
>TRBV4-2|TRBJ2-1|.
CASSQGDSKLYNEQFF
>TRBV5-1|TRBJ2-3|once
CASSLGFWATSTDTQYF
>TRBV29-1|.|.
CSVEDDIFANTGELFF
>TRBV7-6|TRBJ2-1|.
CASSPGREQFF
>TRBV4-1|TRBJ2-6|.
CASSQAHRSQYSGANVLTF
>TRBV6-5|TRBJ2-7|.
CASRPGLAGDYEQYF
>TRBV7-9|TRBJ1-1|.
CASSLLVDMNTEAFF
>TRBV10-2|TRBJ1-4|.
CASSDPGGNEKLFF
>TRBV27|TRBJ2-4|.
CASSLDSSGIVKNIQYF
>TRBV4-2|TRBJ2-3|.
CASSQDGTGTDTQYF
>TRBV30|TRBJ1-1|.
CAWRNAGGAEAFF
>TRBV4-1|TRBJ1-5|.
CASSQVVNQPQHF
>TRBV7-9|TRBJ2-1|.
CASSPTMALSSYNEQFF
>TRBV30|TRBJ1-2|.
CASTAGLGPYGYTF